Each of the 25 T cell receptor beta chains below was sequenced from the same sample in a study of shared clonotypes between healthy human individuals (dated by TCRdb to 2019 to 2021). Libraries were made using the immunoSEQ multiplex PCR assay. In its TCRdb copy, this immuneACCESS table keeps in-frame sequences only and misses some clones. Where compared with another copy, unresolved V genes explain less than half of these, and the others have no known cause. The sample yields under 2,000,000 clones; just under 95% were counted once. Jointly, the top ten make up less than 1.5% of the sample. CD8 naive samples were CD45RO-negative cells positively selected for CCR7, giving a CD45RA+CCR7+ population that excluded TemRA cells. Material: naive CD8+ T cells sorted from blood. Taken with the paper, the label for cell subset or site translates to: CD45RA+CCR7+. These receptors came from a man aged 18 to 29 in good health.

This clone was seen just once. The rearrangement uses TRBV5-1 and TRBJ1-1; D is perhaps TRBD1 (6 bases). The CDR3 totals 15 residues. Germline CDR1 reads SGHRS; CDR2 reads YFSETQ. V lost 0 bases to trimming and J lost 5 bases, with 14 bases between them. The CDR3 here is CASSLEQGMGTEAFF. CDR3 DNA: TGCGCCAGCAGCTTGGAGCAGGGGATGGGAACTGAAGCTTTCTTT.

The V gene is TRBV5-1, the J gene TRBJ1-2, with D unclear. Trimming removed 0 bases at V and 0 bases at J, with 12 bases between. This CDR3 has 16 residues. The germline V gene encodes CDR1 SGHRS and CDR2 YFSETQ. CDR3 loop: CASSLEEHRANYGYTF. The CDR3 nucleotides read TGCGCCAGCAGCTTGGAGGAACACCGAGCTAACTATGGCTACACCTTC.

The genes are TRBV6-6 and TRBJ1-1; D uncertain. The V gene lost 5 bases and the J gene lost 3 bases, with 13 bases spanning the gap. The CDR3 length is 14 residues. CDR1 is MNHNY, CDR2 SVGAGI, per germline (reference sequence). The CDR3 sequence: CASSISEADTEAFF. For the CDR3, the DNA is TGTGCCAGCAGTATATCAGAGGCGGACACTGAAGCTTTCTTT.

The chain is built from TRBV9 and TRBJ1-1; TRBD1 is a possible D gene (5 bases). Germline loops: CDR1 SGDLS, CDR2 YYNGEE. The length of the CDR3 is 13 residues. Trimming pared 4 bases from V and 7 bases from J, leaving 14 bases between. In DNA form, the CDR3 reads TGTGCCAGCAGCACAGGTGGGGACCTTGAAGCTTTCTTT. Protein product: CASSTGGDLEAFF.

This chain links TRBV19 with TRBJ1-5; D unclear. CDR3 length: 17 amino acids. CDR1 is LNHDA, CDR2 SQIVND, per germline (reference sequence). The ends were cut back, 4 bases at V and 0 bases at J, with 16 bases in the middle. For the CDR3, the DNA is TGTGCCAGTAGTAGCTCCCCTTTTGAGAATAGCAATCAGCCCCAGCATTTT. Protein: CASSSSPFENSNQPQHF.

The chain combines TRBV28 with TRBJ1-5; tentative D call: TRBD1 (5 bases). There are 13 residues in the CDR3. Germline V gives CDR1 MDHEN, CDR2 SYDVKM. The germline V and J ends were trimmed by 5 bases and 5 bases, with 10 bases remaining between them. For the CDR3, the DNA is TGTGCCAGCAGTGTTGGGACGGATCAGCCCCAGCATTTT. Its protein is CASSVGTDQPQHF.

As concerns this clone: Within the sample, other DNA sequences also encode this same CDR3. The chain employs TRBV27 and TRBJ2-7, with D hard to call. This CDR3 has 12 residues. The V end was cut by 4 bases, the J end by 1 base, with 5 bases between. Looked up from germline, CDR1 is MNHEY and CDR2 is SMNVEV (reference sequence). CDR3 region: CASSSRSYEQYF. The CDR3 nucleotides read TGTGCCAGCAGTTCCCGGTCCTACGAGCAGTACTTC.

The J gene is TRBJ2-7, the V gene TRBV9, with a weak D call TRBD2 (6 bases). Germline V gene data show CDR1 as SGDLS and CDR2 as YYNGEE. This CDR3 has 16 amino acids. V was cut by 4 bases and J by 2 bases, with 19 bases left in between. The CDR3 nucleotides are TGTGCCAGCAGCCCTGAGGAGGGCAGAACACCCTACGAGCAGTACTTC. Amino acid sequence: CASSPEEGRTPYEQYF.

This clone was recorded once. This chain joins TRBV28 and TRBJ2-3; a weak D match, TRBD2 (6 bases). Germline V gene lookup returns CDR1 MDHEN and CDR2 SYDVKM. Between the trimmed V and J ends, which lost 3 bases and 7 bases, there was a span of 11 bases. This CDR3 is 13 amino acids long. Here the CDR3 reads CASSLSGLYTQYF. The DNA of the CDR3 is TGTGCCAGCAGTTTGTCGGGACTCTATACGCAGTATTTT.

The rearrangement links TRBV27 to TRBJ2-1; D may be TRBD2 (6 bases). V was shortened by 5 bases and J by 4 bases, with 21 bases between the two germline ends. The CDR3 loop spans 17 amino acids. The germline V gene has CDR1 MNHEY and CDR2 SMNVEV (reference sequence). CDR3 nucleotide sequence: TGTGCCAGCAGTCTTACGGGGGACGGCGTCAAATACAATGAGCAGTTCTTC. It specifies CASSLTGDGVKYNEQFF.

V gene TRBV5-1 combines with J gene TRBJ2-7, with D uncertain. Trimming shortened V by 3 bases and J by 4 bases, and 11 bases separated the two germline ends. This CDR3 has 13 amino acids. Germline lookup yields CDR1 SGHRS and CDR2 YFSETQ. CDR3 sequence reads: CASSSTGVYEQYF. The DNA for the CDR3 is TGCGCCAGCAGCTCCACCGGTGTTTACGAGCAGTACTTC.

The chain employs TRBV27 and TRBJ1-4; weak D call: TRBD1 (5 bases). Germline V lookup: CDR1 MNHEY, CDR2 SMNVEV (reference sequence). The CDR3 runs to 15 residues. V dropped 5 bases and J dropped 7 bases, with 17 bases sitting between them. The CDR3 DNA is TGTGCCAGCAGTACCTCACGAGGGGAAGGTGAAAAACTGTTTTTT. Translating it yields CASSTSRGEGEKLFF. Complete variable domain (other parts from reference TRBV27 and TRBJ1-4): EAQVTQNPRYLITVTGKKLTVTCSQNMNHEYMSWYRQDPGLGLRQIYYSMNVEVTDKGDVPEGYKVSRKEKRNFPLILESPSPNQTSLYFCASSTSRGEGEKLFFGSGTQLSVL.

The V call is TRBV7-8, the J call TRBJ1-4; the D gene is possibly TRBD1 (5 bases). With 3 bases removed from V and 5 bases from J, the gap between germline ends came to 16 bases. Germline V gene data show CDR1 as SGHVS and CDR2 as FQNEAQ. The CDR3 loop spans 16 amino acids. The CDR3 sequence is CASSFPGAGRNEKLFF. CDR3 DNA sequence: TGTGCCAGCAGCTTCCCTGGGGCAGGGCGAAATGAAAAACTGTTTTTT. Complete variable domain (other parts from reference TRBV7-8 and TRBJ1-4): GAGVSQSPRYKVAKRGQDVALRCDPISGHVSLFWYQQALGQGPEFLTYFQNEAQLDKSGLPSDRFFAERPEGSVSTLKIQRTQQEDSAVYLCASSFPGAGRNEKLFFGSGTQLSVL.

The V call is TRBV4-1, the J call TRBJ2-7, with a tentative D call TRBD1 (5 bases). Trimming pared 1 base from V and 3 bases from J, leaving 13 bases between. Germline V CDR1 and CDR2: MGHRA, YSYEKL. CDR3 length: 15 amino acids. For the CDR3, the DNA is TGCGCCAGCAGCCAAGTTTGGCAGGGAAGCTACGAGCAGTACTTC. Translating it yields CASSQVWQGSYEQYF.

The rearrangement uses TRBV6-5 and TRBJ2-3; TRBD1 matches 9 bases. The trim removed 5 bases at V and 5 bases at J, leaving 8 bases unmatched. This CDR3 has 15 amino acids. Germline CDR1 reads MNHEY; CDR2 reads SVGAGI. The CDR3 DNA sequence: TGTGCCAGCAGTGCCTTTGGACAGGGGCTAGATACGCAGTATTTT. Its protein product is CASSAFGQGLDTQYF.

This chain links TRBV4-1 with TRBJ2-3, with D perhaps matching TRBD1 (6 bases). The CDR3 is 16 amino acids. The germline V and J ends were trimmed by 1 base and 6 bases, with 17 bases remaining between them. CDR1 is MGHRA, CDR2 YSYEKL, per germline. CDR3 loop: CASSQGQTGLEDTQYF. CDR3 DNA sequence: TGCGCCAGCAGCCAAGGCCAGACAGGACTCGAGGATACGCAGTATTTT.

The V and J genes are TRBV13 and TRBJ2-7, with D hard to call. The CDR3 loop spans 15 amino acids. V lost 0 bases and J 0 bases, leaving 9 bases between the germline ends. The germline CDR1 and CDR2 sequences are PRHDT and FYEKMQ (reference sequence). Written as DNA, the CDR3 is TGTGCCAGCAGCTTAGGGGTCGGTAGCTCCTACGAGCAGTACTTC. Translated: CASSLGVGSSYEQYF.

This chain uses TRBV7-2 with TRBJ2-2; no definite D call. Germline V gene data show CDR1 as SGHTA and CDR2 as FQGNSA. The V end was cut by 3 bases, the J end by 0 bases, with 8 bases between. The CDR3 totals 15 residues. CDR3 coding DNA: TGTGCCAGCAGCTTGACGACTGCGAACACCGGGGAGCTGTTTTTT. Its protein product is CASSLTTANTGELFF. Full variable domain (rest looked up from reference TRBV7-2 and TRBJ2-2): GAGVSQSPSNKVTEKGKDVELRCDPISGHTALYWYRQSLGQGLEFLIYFQGNSAPDKSGLPSDRFSAERTGGSVSTLTIQRTQQEDSAVYLCASSLTTANTGELFFGEGSRLTVL.

The rearrangement uses TRBV6-1 and TRBJ1-2, with a possible D match to TRBD1 (5 bases). The CDR3 spans 14 residues. Germline CDR1 MNHNS, CDR2 SASEGT. The ends were cut back, 6 bases at V and 5 bases at J, with 16 bases in the middle. The CDR3 DNA follows: TGTGCCAGCAGCGAAAGGGGTGTCCGGTATGGCTACACCTTC. Its protein product is CASSERGVRYGYTF.

Points on this clone: Additional DNA sequences in this sample encode the identical CDR3. This sequence joins TRBV7-9 and TRBJ2-7; the D call may be TRBD1 or TRBD2 (7 bases each). From germline, CDR1 is SEHNR and CDR2 FQNEAQ (reference sequence). The CDR3 runs 13 residues. Between the trimmed V and J ends, which lost 5 bases and 4 bases, there was a span of 12 bases. The DNA of the CDR3 is TGTGCCAGCAGCCCGCAGGGGGGGTACGAGCAGTACTTC. Amino acid sequence: CASSPQGGYEQYF.

CDR3 sequence: CASSFFDHTDTQYF. Here the CDR3 DNA reads TGTGCCAGCAGTTTCTTCGACCACACAGATACGCAGTATTTT. The gene calls are TRBV27 and TRBJ2-3, with unresolved D. Between the trimmed V and J ends, which lost 3 bases and 2 bases, there was a span of 9 bases. This CDR3 region has 14 residues. Germline lookup yields CDR1 MNHEY and CDR2 SMNVEV (reference sequence).

The chain carries TRBV7-9 and TRBJ1-1, with 10 bases that match TRBD1. The ends lost 5 bases at V and 1 base at J; junction bases unmatched: 7. Germline CDR1 reads SEHNR; CDR2 reads FQNEAQ (reference sequence). The CDR3 is made up of 16 amino acids. The CDR3 DNA follows: TGTGCCAGCAGCCCCGGGACAGGGGAATGGAACACTGAAGCTTTCTTT. It codes for CASSPGTGEWNTEAFF.

This chain uses TRBV21-1 with TRBJ1-4. TRBV21-1 is designated a pseudogene. The CDR3 length is 15 residues. CDR3 nucleotide sequence: TGTGCCAGCAGCTCAGGAGGCAGGGTACCCGAAAAACTGTTTTTT. This translates into CASSSGGRVPEKLFF.

This clone was seen more than once but under ten times. The chain couples TRBV4-1 to TRBJ1-1, with D possibly matching TRBD1 (6 bases). The length of the CDR3 is 16 residues. The germline gives CDR1 MGHRA, CDR2 YSYEKL. The germline V and J ends were trimmed by 1 base and 8 bases, with 20 bases remaining between them. The CDR3 region is CASSQVGWNRDGEAFF. In nucleotides, the CDR3 is TGCGCCAGCAGCCAAGTAGGGTGGAACAGGGACGGAGAAGCTTTCTTT.

The rearrangement links TRBV5-6 to TRBJ1-1; weak D call: TRBD1 (5 bases). CDR1 and CDR2 (germline): SGHDT, YYEEEE. The CDR3 totals 15 residues. The V end lost 5 bases, the J end lost 4 bases, and 18 bases lay between the germline ends. CDR3 in DNA: TGTGCCAGCAGACCCTGGGGCGGTAAAGGCACTGAAGCTTTCTTT. Translating gives CASRPWGGKGTEAFF.